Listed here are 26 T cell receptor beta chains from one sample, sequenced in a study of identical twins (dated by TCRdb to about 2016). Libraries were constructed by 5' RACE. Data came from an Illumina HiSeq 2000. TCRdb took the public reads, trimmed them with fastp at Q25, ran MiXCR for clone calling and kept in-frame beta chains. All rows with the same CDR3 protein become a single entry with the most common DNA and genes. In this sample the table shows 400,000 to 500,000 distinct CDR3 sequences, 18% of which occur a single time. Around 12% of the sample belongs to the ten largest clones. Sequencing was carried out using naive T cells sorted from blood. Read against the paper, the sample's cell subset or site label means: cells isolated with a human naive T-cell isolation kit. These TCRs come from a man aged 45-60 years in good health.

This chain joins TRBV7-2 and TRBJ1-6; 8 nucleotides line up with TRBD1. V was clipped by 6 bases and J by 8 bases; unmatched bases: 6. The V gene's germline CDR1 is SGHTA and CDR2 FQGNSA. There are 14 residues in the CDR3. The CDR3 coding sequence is TGTGCCAGCAGATATAACAGGGGGGATTCACCCCTCCACTTT. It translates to CASRYNRGDSPLHF. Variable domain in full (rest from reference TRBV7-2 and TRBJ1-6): GAGVSQSPSNKVTEKGKDVELRCDPISGHTALYWYRQSLGQGLEFLIYFQGNSAPDKSGLPSDRFSAERTGGSVSTLTIQRTQQEDSAVYLCASRYNRGDSPLHFGNGTRLTVT.

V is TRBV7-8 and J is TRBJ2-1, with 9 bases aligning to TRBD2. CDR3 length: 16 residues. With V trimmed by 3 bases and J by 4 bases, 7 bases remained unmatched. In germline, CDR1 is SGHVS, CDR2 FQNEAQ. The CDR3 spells CASSFGASGGYNEQFF. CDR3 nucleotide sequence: TGTGCCAGCAGCTTTGGGGCGAGCGGGGGGTACAATGAGCAGTTCTTC.

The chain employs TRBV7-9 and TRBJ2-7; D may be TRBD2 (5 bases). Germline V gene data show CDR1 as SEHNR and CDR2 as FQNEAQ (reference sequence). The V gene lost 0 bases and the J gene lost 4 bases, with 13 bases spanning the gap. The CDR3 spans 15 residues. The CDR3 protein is CASSLAGNLRYEQYF. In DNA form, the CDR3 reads TGTGCCAGCAGCTTAGCCGGGAATTTACGTTACGAGCAGTACTTC.

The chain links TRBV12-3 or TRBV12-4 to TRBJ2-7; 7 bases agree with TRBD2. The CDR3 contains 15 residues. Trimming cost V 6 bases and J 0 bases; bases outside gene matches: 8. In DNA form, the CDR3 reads TGTGCCAGCAGCCCCGGGGGGTCGTCCTCCTACGAGCAGTACTTC. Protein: CASSPGGSSSYEQYF.

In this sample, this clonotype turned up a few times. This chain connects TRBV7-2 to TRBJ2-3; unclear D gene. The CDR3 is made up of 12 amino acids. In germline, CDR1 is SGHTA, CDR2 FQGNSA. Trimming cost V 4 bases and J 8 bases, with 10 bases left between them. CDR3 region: CASSSDVGTQYF. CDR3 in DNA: TGTGCCAGCAGCTCAGATGTGGGTACGCAGTATTTT.

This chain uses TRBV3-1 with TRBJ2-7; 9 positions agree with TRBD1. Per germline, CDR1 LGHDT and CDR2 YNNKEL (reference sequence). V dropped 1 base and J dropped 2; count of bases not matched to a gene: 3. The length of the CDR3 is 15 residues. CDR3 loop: CASSQGGQGTYEQYF. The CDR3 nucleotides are TGTGCCAGCAGCCAAGGGGGACAGGGAACCTACGAGCAGTACTTC.

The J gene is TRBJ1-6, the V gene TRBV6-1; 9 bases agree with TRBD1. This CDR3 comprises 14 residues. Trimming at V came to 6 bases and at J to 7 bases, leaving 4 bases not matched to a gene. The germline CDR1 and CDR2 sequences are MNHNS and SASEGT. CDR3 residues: CASSDRGGNSPLHF. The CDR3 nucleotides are TGTGCCAGCAGCGACAGGGGGGGAAATTCACCCCTCCACTTT.

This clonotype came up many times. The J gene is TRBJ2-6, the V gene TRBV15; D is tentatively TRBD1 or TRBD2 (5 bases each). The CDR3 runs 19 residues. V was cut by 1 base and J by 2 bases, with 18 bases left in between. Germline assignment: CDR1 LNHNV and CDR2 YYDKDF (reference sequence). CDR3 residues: CATSRVGLGEGTGANVLTF. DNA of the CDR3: TGTGCCACCAGCAGAGTGGGCTTGGGTGAGGGGACTGGGGCCAACGTCCTGACTTTC.

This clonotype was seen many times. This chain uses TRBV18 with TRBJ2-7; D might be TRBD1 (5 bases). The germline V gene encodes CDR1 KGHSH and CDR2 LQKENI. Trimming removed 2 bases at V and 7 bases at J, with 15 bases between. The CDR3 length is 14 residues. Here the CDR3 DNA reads TGTGCCAGCTCACCAAAAGGGGTCGGTGGGGAGCAGTACTTC. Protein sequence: CASSPKGVGGEQYF. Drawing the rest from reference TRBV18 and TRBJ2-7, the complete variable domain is NAGVMQNPRHLVRRRGQEARLRCSPMKGHSHVYWYRQLPEEGLKFMVYLQKENIIDESGMPKERFSAEFPKEGPSILRIQQVVRGDSAAYFCASSPKGVGGEQYFGPGTRLTVT.

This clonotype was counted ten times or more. The CDR3 DNA sequence: TGTGCCAGCAGTGTAGACTACGATACGCAGTATTTT. It encodes CASSVDYDTQYF. J is TRBJ2-3 and V is TRBV2; possibly TRBD2 for D (5 bases). Germline-derived CDR1 and CDR2 are SNHLY and FYNNEI. The V gene lost 4 bases and the J gene lost 6 bases, with 8 bases spanning the gap. The CDR3 has 12 residues.

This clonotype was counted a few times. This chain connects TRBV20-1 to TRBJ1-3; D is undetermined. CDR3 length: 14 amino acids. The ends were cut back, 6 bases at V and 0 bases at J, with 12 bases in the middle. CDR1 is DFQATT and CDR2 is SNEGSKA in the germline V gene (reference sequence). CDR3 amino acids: CSALGLISGNTIYF. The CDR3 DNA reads TGCAGTGCCCTAGGACTTATCTCTGGAAACACCATATATTTT.

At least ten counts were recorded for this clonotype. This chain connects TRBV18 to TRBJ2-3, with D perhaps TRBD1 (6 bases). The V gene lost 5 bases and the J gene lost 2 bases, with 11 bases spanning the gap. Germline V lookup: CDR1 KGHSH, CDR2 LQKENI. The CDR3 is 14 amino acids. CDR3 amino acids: CASSFGQNTDTQYF. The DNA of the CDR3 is TGTGCCAGCTCATTTGGACAGAACACAGATACGCAGTATTTT.

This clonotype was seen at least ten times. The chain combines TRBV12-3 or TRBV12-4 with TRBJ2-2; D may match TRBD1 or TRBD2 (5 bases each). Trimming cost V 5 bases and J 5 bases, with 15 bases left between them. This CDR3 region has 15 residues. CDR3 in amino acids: CASSEIGGGTGELFF. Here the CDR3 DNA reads TGTGCCAGCAGTGAAATTGGGGGTGGAACCGGGGAGCTGTTTTTT.

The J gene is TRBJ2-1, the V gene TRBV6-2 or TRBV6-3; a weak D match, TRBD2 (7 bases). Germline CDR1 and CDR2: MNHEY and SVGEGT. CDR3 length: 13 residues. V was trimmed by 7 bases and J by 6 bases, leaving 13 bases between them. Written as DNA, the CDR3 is TGTGCCAGCACCCAAGGGGGGGGCAATGAGCAGTTCTTC. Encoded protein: CASTQGGGNEQFF.

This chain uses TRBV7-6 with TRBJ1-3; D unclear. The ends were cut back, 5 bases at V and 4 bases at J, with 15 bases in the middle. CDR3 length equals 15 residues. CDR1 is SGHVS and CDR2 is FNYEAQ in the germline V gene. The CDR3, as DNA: TGTGCCAGCAGCCAACCATCAGGATACGGAAACACCATATATTTT. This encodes CASSQPSGYGNTIYF.

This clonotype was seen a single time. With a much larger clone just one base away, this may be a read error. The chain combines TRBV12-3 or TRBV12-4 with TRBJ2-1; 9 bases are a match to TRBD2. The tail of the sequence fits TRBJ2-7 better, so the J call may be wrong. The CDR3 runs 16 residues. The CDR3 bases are TGTGCCAGCAGGACCCTTGCGCGGGGGGGAGACAATGAGCAGTACTTC. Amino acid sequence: CASRTLARGGDNEQYF.

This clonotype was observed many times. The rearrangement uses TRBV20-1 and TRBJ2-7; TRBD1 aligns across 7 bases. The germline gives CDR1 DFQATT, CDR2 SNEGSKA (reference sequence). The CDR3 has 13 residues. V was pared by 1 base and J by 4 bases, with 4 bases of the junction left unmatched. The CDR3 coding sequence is TGCAGTGCTAGAGGGGGACAGTCATACGAGCAGTACTTC. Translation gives CSARGGQSYEQYF.

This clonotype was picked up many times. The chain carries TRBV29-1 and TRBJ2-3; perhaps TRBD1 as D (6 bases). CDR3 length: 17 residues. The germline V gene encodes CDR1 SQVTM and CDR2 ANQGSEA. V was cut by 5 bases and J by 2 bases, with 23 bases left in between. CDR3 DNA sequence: TGCAGCGTTAGGGGGACAAGACTTTCGCCGTCCACAGATACGCAGTATTTT. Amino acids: CSVRGTRLSPSTDTQYF.

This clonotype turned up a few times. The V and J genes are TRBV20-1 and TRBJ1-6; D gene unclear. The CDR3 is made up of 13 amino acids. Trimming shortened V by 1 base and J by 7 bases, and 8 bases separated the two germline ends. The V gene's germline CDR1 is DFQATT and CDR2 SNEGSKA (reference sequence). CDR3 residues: CSARVRENSPLHF. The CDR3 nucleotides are TGCAGTGCTAGAGTACGGGAGAATTCACCCCTCCACTTT.

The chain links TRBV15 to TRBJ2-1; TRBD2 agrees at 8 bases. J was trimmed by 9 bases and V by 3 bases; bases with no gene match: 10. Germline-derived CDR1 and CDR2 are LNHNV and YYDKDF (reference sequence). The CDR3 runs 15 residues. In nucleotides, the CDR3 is TGTGCCACCAGCAGCAAAGGGACTAGAGGGGTTGAGCAGTTCTTC. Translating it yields CATSSKGTRGVEQFF.

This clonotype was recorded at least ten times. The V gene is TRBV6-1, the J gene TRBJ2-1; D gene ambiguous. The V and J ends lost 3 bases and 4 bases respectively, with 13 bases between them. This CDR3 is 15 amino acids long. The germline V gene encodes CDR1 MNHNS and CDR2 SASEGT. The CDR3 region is CASSDRNRLYNEQFF. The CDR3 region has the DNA TGTGCCAGCAGTGACAGGAACCGACTTTACAATGAGCAGTTCTTC.

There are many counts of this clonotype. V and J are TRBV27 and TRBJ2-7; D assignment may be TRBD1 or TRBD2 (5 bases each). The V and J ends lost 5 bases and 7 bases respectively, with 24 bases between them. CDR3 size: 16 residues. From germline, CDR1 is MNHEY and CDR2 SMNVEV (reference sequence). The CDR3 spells CASSPSGDPRYQEQYF. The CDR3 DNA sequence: TGTGCCAGCAGTCCGTCCGGGGACCCACGGTATCAGGAGCAGTACTTC.

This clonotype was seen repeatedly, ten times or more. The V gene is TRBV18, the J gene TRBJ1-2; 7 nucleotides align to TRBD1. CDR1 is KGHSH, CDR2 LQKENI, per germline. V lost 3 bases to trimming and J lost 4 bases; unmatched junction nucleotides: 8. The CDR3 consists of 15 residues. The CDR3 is CASSPRDSSGYGYTF. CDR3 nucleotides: TGTGCCAGCTCACCTAGGGACAGCTCCGGCTATGGCTACACCTTC.

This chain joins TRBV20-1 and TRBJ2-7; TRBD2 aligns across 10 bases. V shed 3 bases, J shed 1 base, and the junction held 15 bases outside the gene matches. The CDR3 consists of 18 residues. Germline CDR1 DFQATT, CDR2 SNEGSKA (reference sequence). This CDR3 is CSASLLASGRHSSYEQYF. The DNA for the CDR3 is TGCAGTGCTAGTCTATTGGCTAGCGGGAGACATTCTTCCTACGAGCAGTACTTC.

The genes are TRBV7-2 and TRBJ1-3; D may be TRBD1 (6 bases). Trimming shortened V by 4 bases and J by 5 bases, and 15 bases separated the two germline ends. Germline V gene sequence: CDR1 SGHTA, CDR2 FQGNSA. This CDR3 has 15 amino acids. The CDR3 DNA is TGTGCCAGCAGCTCCCAACAGGGTTCTCGAAACACCATATATTTT. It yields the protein CASSSQQGSRNTIYF.

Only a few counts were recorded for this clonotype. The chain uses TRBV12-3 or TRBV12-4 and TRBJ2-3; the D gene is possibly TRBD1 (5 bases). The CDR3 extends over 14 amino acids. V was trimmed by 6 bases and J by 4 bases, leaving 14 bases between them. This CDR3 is CASSPSQGPDTQYF. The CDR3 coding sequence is TGTGCCAGCAGCCCGTCCCAGGGCCCAGATACGCAGTATTTT.